This TCR beta chain was captured by sequencing in a study of T cell responses to AZD1222 COVID-19 vaccine (dated by TCRdb to the early 2020s). With regard to the full study: A total of 233 trial participants underwent TCR sequencing, of whom under 220 had received two doses of AZD1222 and around 25 had received two doses of the MenACWY control vaccine. Enrollment into the trials was organized by age into subgroups of 18-55, 56-69 and 70-plus years, and those subgroups contained approximately 160, 26 and 62 TCR-sequenced participants, respectively. The full study reports these points: Reportedly, close to half of the unique spike-specific TCRs recognized epitopes lying outside the regions that are mutated in the B.1.351 and B.1.1.7 variants. Because no day 14 peak-response samples were available, the repertoires could be characterized only after the peak T cell response. Spike-specific TCR breadth and depth rose significantly after two AZD1222 doses compared with day 0 and with MenACWY recipients. The whole spike protein was spanned by vaccine-associated CD4 TCRs, and dominant responses were seen in regions 160-218 and 743-854. Conclusions about previously exposed vaccinees were limited because only a handful of AZD1222 recipients were SARS-CoV-2 seropositive at baseline. Most participants were white British and females outnumbered males, and the authors suggested that clonal diversity may have been underestimated. In the small 56-69-year group, the increase in depth fell short of significance, most likely because of low power.

What the time point label conveys for this sample: baseline before first vaccination. Sample treatment or condition, as interpreted from the label and publication: meningococcal conjugate vaccine given as trial control. Vaccinee samples came from UK trials COV001 and COV002, including a single-blind randomized controlled phase 2/3 trial of AZD1222 (ChAdOx1 nCoV-19) in healthy adults. For TCRbeta chain sequencing, PBMC samples from trial participants were taken at day 0 and at day 28 after the second dose. Taken from the germline V gene, the CDR1 and CDR2 loops are SNHLY and FYNNEI. The CDR3, cysteine through phenylalanine, is 11 amino acids long. Only the CDR3 region is kept as DNA, spanning 33 bases read in frame from base 1. V loses 7 bases of germline sequence and J loses 9 bases, and the interval between the two ends is 10 bases. Comments on this clone: The antigen this receptor binds is unknown. No base quality information exists; no much larger clone differs at one position.

The CDR3 regions of human TCRbeta chains were analyzed by immunosequencing. For the original study's pipeline: Repertoire TCRs were checked for matches against a reference library of SARS-CoV-2-specific TCRs that had been generated using the MIRA antigen-specificity platform. Breadth meant the fraction of unique TCRs that were SARS-CoV-2-associated, whereas depth meant the fraction of total T cells that were SARS-CoV-2-associated. Using the MIRA data, each spike-specific TCR was assigned both to the spike region to which the TCR was reactive and to a CD4 or CD8 class. Log10-transformed breadth and depth values were compared by one-way ANOVA with Sidak's multiple comparisons tests. Imported from immuneACCESS, the table was reduced by TCRdb to in-frame sequences with V and J called. These copies leave out some clones; in studies compared against another copy, an unresolved V gene accounts for under half, and the cause of the remainder is not known. That table gives V, J and clone size, and the DNA gave D and trimming. The sample yields 130,000 or so clones; 80% to 90% were counted once. Of the sample, 11% is held by the ten largest clones.

The material sequenced was peripheral blood, taken on day 0 of MenACWY control vaccination. The chain links TRBV2 with TRBJ2-1, with no confidently assigned D gene. This TCR derives from an adult in good health. The nucleotides are TGTGCCAGCATGGGAAGTTTTGAGCAGTTCTTC. It is translated as CASMGSFEQFF.